The rows below give T cell receptor beta chains drawn from one sample of a study of post-analysis software for immune sequencing data. TCRdb re-called the PCR reads through MiXCR, storing one row per CDR3 protein. The table has roughly 650,000 distinct CDR3 sequences, approximately 60% seen once. Sequenced material: blood. These receptor sequences come from a girl aged 2 to 10 with multiple sclerosis. The CDR3 runs from the conserved cysteine through the conserved F or W. The D gene is left open where the match is weak. Rows may omit the clone size; those that give it use once, few, many or a size class.

cdr3_nt	cdr3_aa	j_call	d_call	v_call	clone_size
TGTGCCAGCAGCTTAGGGAGTATAGCGGGGGGCCCGAAGCGGGAGACCCAGTACTTC	CASSLGSIAGGPKRETQYF	TRBJ2-5	TRBD2	TRBV7-2	.
TGTGCCAGCAGCCTAGGGTGGGATCAGCCCCAGCATTTT	CASSLGWDQPQHF	TRBJ1-5	.	TRBV7-2	.
TGTGCCAGCAGCCAAGATCTTGATCTTGGGGGCAAGGACTACAATGAGCAGTTCTTC	CASSQDLDLGGKDYNEQFF	TRBJ2-1	.	TRBV4-2	.
TGTGCCAGCAGCCGACAGGGGCCCCAAGCTTTCTTT	CASSRQGPQAFF	TRBJ1-1	TRBD1	TRBV13	.
TGTGCCAGCAGCCCGAATCGGGGACCGTACTCTGGAAACACCATATATTTT	CASSPNRGPYSGNTIYF	TRBJ1-3	.	TRBV12-3/TRBV12-4	.
TGTGCCATCAGTGAGTCCGGGACGGGGGGCTACGAGCAGTACTTC	CAISESGTGGYEQYF	TRBJ2-7	TRBD2	TRBV10-3	few
TGCAGTGCTAGGGCCAGTCACTCTGGGGCCAACGTCCTGACTTTC	CSARASHSGANVLTF	TRBJ2-6	.	TRBV20-1	.
TGTGCCAGCAGCCTTACTAGCGGGGGCAACTCCTACGAGCAGTACTTC	CASSLTSGGNSYEQYF	TRBJ2-7	TRBD2	TRBV7-6	.
TGCAGCGTTGAAGATGTGGGTGTTGGCTACACCTTC	CSVEDVGVGYTF	TRBJ1-2	.	TRBV29-1	.
TGTGCCAGCAGCCCCTGGGGGGCGGAGACCCAGTACTTC	CASSPWGAETQYF	TRBJ2-5	.	TRBV7-8	.
TGTGCCAGCAGTGCCGGGACTAGCGGGAGGTACCACGAGCAGTACTTC	CASSAGTSGRYHEQYF	TRBJ2-7	TRBD2	TRBV12-3/TRBV12-4	.
TGTGCCAGCAGCCCTCGACAGGGGCTGGGGACGAACTATGGCTACACCTTC	CASSPRQGLGTNYGYTF	TRBJ1-2	TRBD1	TRBV11-2	.
TGTGCCAGCAGGAAACAGGGGGCCGGGAACACTGAAGCTTTCTTT	CASRKQGAGNTEAFF	TRBJ1-1	TRBD1	TRBV12-3/TRBV12-4	.
TGCGCCAGCAGCCAAGACCACACCAACCTCTACAATGAGCAGTTCTTC	CASSQDHTNLYNEQFF	TRBJ2-1	.	TRBV4-3	.
TGTGCCAGCTTCCCTATGAGGGACACAGATACGCAGTATTTT	CASFPMRDTDTQYF	TRBJ2-3	.	TRBV27	.
TGTGCCAGCAGTAGGTCGGGGTATGGCTACACCTTC	CASSRSGYGYTF	TRBJ1-2	.	TRBV6-5	.
TGTGCCAGCAGCCAAAGGGGACTAGCGGGAGCGGGTGAGCAGTTCTTC	CASSQRGLAGAGEQFF	TRBJ2-1	TRBD2	TRBV3-1	.
TGCGCCAGCAGCTTGAAAGCTGTCAATGAGCAGTTCTTC	CASSLKAVNEQFF	TRBJ2-1	.	TRBV5-1	few
TGCAGCGTTGAGGGGGGTTTGAGACAAGAGACCCAGTACTTC	CSVEGGLRQETQYF	TRBJ2-5	.	TRBV29-1	.
TGCGCCAGCAGCTTTGAGGGCTCTGAAGCTTTCTTT	CASSFEGSEAFF	TRBJ1-1	.	TRBV5-1	.
TGTGCCAGCAGCTTAGATCAACGGAACACAGCTAGCACAGATACGCAGTATTTT	CASSLDQRNTASTDTQYF	TRBJ2-3	.	TRBV11-2	.
TGTGCCAGCAAGGGGATCGTCCAAGGGGGAAGCAATCAGCCCCAGCATTTT	CASKGIVQGGSNQPQHF	TRBJ1-5	.	TRBV2	few